Presented here are 23 T cell receptor beta chains from one specimen sequenced in a study of blood T cell repertoires in COVID-19. Only in-frame clones appear in the TCRdb table, and some are missing; sequencing was by immunoSEQ multiplex PCR. This table holds under 200,000 clones, about four fifths found once. Input material: PBMCs or T cells enriched from blood (not recorded which). The receptors stem from a man over 45 who had recovered from COVID-19.

The chain is built from TRBV10-1 and TRBJ2-1, with TRBD2 identical over 9 bases. In germline, CDR1 is WNHNN, CDR2 SYGVQD (reference sequence). The V segment lost 6 bases and the J segment 9 bases; nucleotides outside the gene matches: 6. This CDR3 spans 13 amino acids. Here the CDR3 reads CASSGLATGEQFF. The CDR3 DNA reads TGCGCCAGCAGCGGACTAGCGACGGGTGAGCAGTTCTTC.

The gene calls are TRBV12-3 or TRBV12-4 and TRBJ2-7, with D unresolved. The CDR3 runs 13 residues. V shed 2 bases and J shed 4 bases, with 9 bases lying between them. This chain's CDR3 is CASSLSTPYEQYF. For the CDR3, the DNA is TGTGCCAGCAGTTTATCGACTCCGTACGAGCAGTACTTC.

The chain uses TRBV5-1 and TRBJ1-3; TRBD1 agrees at 8 bases. Germline lookup yields CDR1 SGHRS and CDR2 YFSETQ. The CDR3 sequence is 17 residues long. V shed 0 bases and J 4 bases; nucleotides not matched to a gene: 9. The CDR3 DNA sequence: TGCGCCAGCAGCTTGGCCAGCGTCAGGGGGCACGGAAACACCATATATTTT. It specifies CASSLASVRGHGNTIYF.

The V call is TRBV19, the J call TRBJ2-6; tentative D call: TRBD2 (6 bases). V shed 8 bases and J shed 9 bases, with 23 bases lying between them. CDR1 is LNHDA, CDR2 SQIVND, per germline (reference sequence). The CDR3 runs to 16 residues. In DNA, the CDR3 is TGTGCCAGTCGGGGACTGGGGTGGGGGGAGGTCAACGTCCTGACTTTC. It translates to CASRGLGWGEVNVLTF.

The DNA for the CDR3 is TGTGCCAGCAGTTCGAGGCAGATCAGTACGTCTGGCTACACCTTC. Amino acids: CASSSRQISTSGYTF. V is TRBV2 and J is TRBJ1-2; D ambiguous. Trimming pared 5 bases from V and 7 bases from J, leaving 20 bases between. This CDR3 spans 15 amino acids. The germline V gene encodes CDR1 SNHLY and CDR2 FYNNEI.

The chain employs TRBV2 and TRBJ1-2; TRBD1 aligns across 7 bases. Germline V lookup: CDR1 SNHLY, CDR2 FYNNEI. V shed 1 base, J shed 5 bases, and the junction held 7 bases outside the gene matches. The CDR3 is made up of 15 amino acids. The CDR3 DNA reads TGTGCCAGCAGTGAAGTCGGACAGGACCCTTATGGCTACACCTTC. Protein product: CASSEVGQDPYGYTF.

This clone was seen a few times. This rearrangement joins TRBV9 to TRBJ2-2; a possible D gene is TRBD1 (5 bases). Germline V CDR1 and CDR2: SGDLS, YYNGEE. The CDR3 contains 13 residues. V was cut by 4 bases and J by 2 bases, with 6 bases left in between. The CDR3 DNA sequence: TGTGCCAGCAGCCGGACAAACACCGGGGAGCTGTTTTTT. Amino acid sequence: CASSRTNTGELFF.

This chain links TRBV5-1 with TRBJ2-5; TRBD1 matches 11 bases. Losses at the gene ends were 5 bases for V and 5 bases for J; bases not matched to a gene: 5. CDR1 and CDR2 (germline): SGHRS, YFSETQ. The CDR3 sequence is 14 residues long. As DNA, the CDR3 is TGCGCCAGCAGGGACAGGGGGCGGGAGGAGACCCAGTACTTC. It translates to CASRDRGREETQYF.

V and J are TRBV19 and TRBJ1-4, with D possibly TRBD1 on 5 matching bases. The CDR3 is 14 residues long. The ends were cut back, 5 bases at V and 7 bases at J, with 14 bases in the middle. Germline V lookup: CDR1 LNHDA, CDR2 SQIVND (reference sequence). In DNA form, the CDR3 reads TGTGCCAGTAGTCCCGGGACTGCTCCTGAAAAACTGTTTTTT. It specifies CASSPGTAPEKLFF.

The chain recombines TRBV7-6 with TRBJ2-7; TRBD1 matches 9 bases. The CDR3 is 15 amino acids. CDR1 is SGHVS, CDR2 FNYEAQ, per germline. The trim removed 5 bases at V and 4 bases at J, leaving 9 bases unmatched. As DNA, the CDR3 is TGTGCCAGCAGCATGGCGGGACAGGGCCCATACGAGCAGTACTTC. Its translation: CASSMAGQGPYEQYF.

The sample holds one count of this clone. V usage is TRBV2 and J usage is TRBJ1-1; TRBD1 might be the D (5 bases). The CDR3 length is 15 residues. The germline V gene encodes CDR1 SNHLY and CDR2 FYNNEI. The germline V and J ends were trimmed by 7 bases and 1 base, with 16 bases remaining between them. The CDR3 here is CASNPRIGGNTEAFF. The CDR3 DNA reads TGTGCCAGCAACCCCAGGATCGGGGGGAACACTGAAGCTTTCTTT.

V is TRBV18 and J is TRBJ1-1; D uncertain. CDR1 is KGHSH, CDR2 LQKENI, per germline. This CDR3 contains 17 residues. The ends were cut back, 3 bases at V and 0 bases at J, with 17 bases in the middle. The CDR3 sequence: CASSPSLRVKVNTEAFF. The CDR3 nucleotides are TGTGCCAGCTCACCTTCCTTGAGGGTCAAGGTGAACACTGAAGCTTTCTTT.

This clone occurred once. This chain links TRBV28 with TRBJ1-2; 8 bases are a match to TRBD1. CDR1 and CDR2 from the germline V gene are MDHEN and SYDVKM. The CDR3 runs to 13 residues. With V trimmed by 5 bases and J by 4 bases, 3 bases remained unmatched. The CDR3, as DNA: TGTGCCAGCAGTCTAACAGGGGGCTATGGCTACACCTTC. Its protein product is CASSLTGGYGYTF.

The V gene is TRBV23-1, the J gene TRBJ2-3; 14 nucleotides line up with TRBD2. TRBV23-1 is identified as an open reading frame with a role that is uncertain. This CDR3 region has 21 residues. J gave up 1 base and V 3 bases, and 15 bases lay outside the gene matches. The CDR3 here is CASSQSPGLAGVATGTDTQYF. The CDR3 DNA reads TGCGCCAGCAGTCAGAGTCCGGGACTAGCGGGAGTGGCTACTGGCACAGATACGCAGTATTTT.

The chain combines TRBV30 with TRBJ2-5; 9 nucleotides match TRBD2. The CDR3 is made up of 15 amino acids. The V gene end was trimmed by 3 bases and the J gene end by 4 bases; junction bases not matched to a gene: 9. Germline loops: CDR1 GTSNPN, CDR2 SVGIG (reference sequence). CDR3 sequence (DNA): TGTGCCTGGAGGGGAGGACTAGCGTCGGGAGAGACCCAGTACTTC. It specifies CAWRGGLASGETQYF.

J is TRBJ2-7 and V is TRBV21-1; the table's D call of TRBD2 was not tested on the DNA. TRBV21-1 has pseudogene status. The CDR3 is made up of 18 amino acids. CDR3 sequence (DNA): TGTGCCAGCAGCAATGGGGGACTAGCGGGACTAATGTTGTACGAGCAGTACTTC. This gives the protein CASSNGGLAGLMLYEQYF.

V usage is TRBV19 and J usage is TRBJ2-2; 9 nucleotides align to TRBD1. Germline CDR1 LNHDA, CDR2 SQIVND (reference sequence). Trimming at V came to 4 bases and at J to 3 bases, leaving 3 bases not matched to a gene. This CDR3 contains 15 residues. In DNA, the CDR3 is TGTGCCAGTAGTAAGACAGGGGGAGACACCGGGGAGCTGTTTTTT. This codes for CASSKTGGDTGELFF.

This chain links TRBV19 with TRBJ2-1; 9 bases map to TRBD1. J was trimmed by 3 bases and V by 2 bases; bases with no gene match: 11. Germline CDR1 LNHDA, CDR2 SQIVND (reference sequence). The CDR3 has 18 amino acids. In nucleotides, the CDR3 is TGTGCCAGTAGTATAAATGGCCCCGGACAGGGGAACTACAATGAGCAGTTCTTC. The encoded protein is CASSINGPGQGNYNEQFF.

The chain is built from TRBV19 and TRBJ2-2; no firm D call. V lost 5 bases and J lost 7, with 11 bases in between. The germline V gene encodes CDR1 LNHDA and CDR2 SQIVND (reference sequence). The CDR3 length is 13 residues. This chain's CDR3 is CASSPPYGGELFF. The CDR3 coding sequence is TGTGCCAGTAGTCCGCCCTATGGCGGGGAGCTGTTTTTT. Full variable domain (remainder filled in from reference TRBV19 and TRBJ2-2): DGGITQSPKYLFRKEGQNVTLSCEQNLNHDAMYWYRQDPGQGLRLIYYSQIVNDFQKGDIAEGYSVSREKKESFPLTVTSAQKNPTAFYLCASSPPYGGELFFGEGSRLTVL.

V is TRBV7-3 and J is TRBJ2-5; D ambiguous. Trimming pared 5 bases from V and 5 bases from J, leaving 12 bases between. The length of the CDR3 is 13 residues. Looked up from germline, CDR1 is SGHTA and CDR2 is FQGTGA. CDR3 sequence: CASSQSYFETQYF. CDR3 DNA: TGTGCCAGCAGCCAAAGTTACTTCGAGACCCAGTACTTC.

As DNA, the CDR3 is TGTGCCAGCAGCTTAAGTCGGGACAGATCCTACTCTGGAAACACCATATATTTT. Encoded protein: CASSLSRDRSYSGNTIYF. The chain carries TRBV7-8 and TRBJ1-3; 7 positions agree with TRBD1. V trimming: 2 bases; J trimming: 0 bases; junction bases outside the gene matches: 10. The CDR3 consists of 18 residues. Germline V CDR1 and CDR2: SGHVS, FQNEAQ.

The chain couples TRBV2 to TRBJ2-5; D uncertain. The germline V and J ends were trimmed by 2 bases and 8 bases, with 12 bases remaining between them. This CDR3 has 13 residues. The germline V gene has CDR1 SNHLY and CDR2 FYNNEI. CDR3 sequence: CASSENVLGTQYF. For the CDR3, the DNA is TGTGCCAGCAGTGAAAACGTTCTCGGTACCCAGTACTTC.

J is TRBJ1-6 and V is TRBV30; TRBD1 matches at 10 bases. Germline CDR1 GTSNPN, CDR2 SVGIG (reference sequence). The CDR3 runs 16 residues. After removal of 3 bases from V and 10 bases from J, the junction contained 12 bases not matched to a gene. DNA for the CDR3: TGTGCCTGGAGACCTCTAGACAGGGGGCGAGGGTCACCCCTCCACTTT. This translates into CAWRPLDRGRGSPLHF.